These 22 T cell receptor beta chains were sequenced from one sample in a study of technical replicates of blood from several donors. Sequenced by immunoSEQ multiplex PCR; TCRdb stores in-frame clones only, minus some. The sample shows under 80,000 clones, about nine tenths of them seen only once. The specimen sequenced was PBMCs. These receptors were taken from a human donor in good health. Some clones in this sample may be carry-over from other donors' samples.

This chain uses TRBV6-5 with TRBJ2-1, with TRBD2 matching 14 bases. Germline V gene data show CDR1 as MNHEY and CDR2 as SVGAGI. This CDR3 comprises 16 residues. J gave up 7 bases and V 2 bases, and 4 bases lay outside the gene matches. CDR3: CASSYTTSGRENEQFF. The CDR3, as DNA: TGTGCCAGCAGTTACACGACTAGCGGGAGGGAAAATGAGCAGTTCTTC.

As DNA, the CDR3 is TGTGCCAGCAGCAGACAGGGGGCGCGGCAGCCCCAGCATTTT. Protein product: CASSRQGARQPQHF. The J gene is TRBJ1-5, the V gene TRBV2; the match to TRBD1 covers 10 bases. The V segment lost 6 bases and the J segment 7 bases; nucleotides outside the gene matches: 6. The CDR3 runs to 14 residues. The germline CDR1 and CDR2 sequences are SNHLY and FYNNEI. Full variable domain (outside the CDR3, taken from reference TRBV2 and TRBJ1-5): EPEVTQTPSHQVTQMGQEVILRCVPISNHLYFYWYRQILGQKVEFLVSFYNNEISEKSEIFDDQFSVERPDGSNFTLKIRSTKLEDSAMYFCASSRQGARQPQHFGDGTRLSIL.

This clone was counted a single time. The gene calls are TRBV5-6 and TRBJ1-5; D perhaps matches TRBD1 (6 bases). This CDR3 is built from 15 residues. From germline, CDR1 is SGHDT and CDR2 YYEEEE. Trimming pared 4 bases from V and 2 bases from J, leaving 13 bases between. CDR3 bases: TGTGCCAGCAGCAACAACAGGGTGGGCAATCAGCCCCAGCATTTT. Translating it yields CASSNNRVGNQPQHF.

V gene TRBV5-4 combines with J gene TRBJ2-5, with TRBD2 as a possible D gene (6 bases). V lost 2 bases and J 5 bases, leaving 16 bases between the germline ends. Per the germline V gene, CDR1 is SGHNT and CDR2 is YYREEE (reference sequence). The CDR3 length is 15 residues. CDR3 residues: CASSFGLSGAETQYF. CDR3 sequence (DNA): TGTGCCAGCAGCTTTGGCCTTAGCGGTGCGGAGACCCAGTACTTC.

The V and J genes are TRBV7-6 and TRBJ1-4; TRBD1 aligns across 9 bases. CDR3 size: 15 residues. Per the germline V gene, CDR1 is SGHVS and CDR2 is FNYEAQ. V lost 4 bases to trimming and J lost 7 bases; unmatched junction nucleotides: 7. For the CDR3, the DNA is TGTGCCAGCAGCTCCCAAACAGGGGGCCTTGAAAAACTGTTTTTT. Its translation: CASSSQTGGLEKLFF. The full variable domain, rest sourced from reference TRBV7-6 and TRBJ1-4, is GAGVSQSPRYKVTKRGQDVALRCDPISGHVSLYWYRQALGQGPEFLTYFNYEAQQDKSGLPNDRFSAERPEGSISTLTIQRTEQRDSAMYRCASSSQTGGLEKLFFGSGTQLSVL.

The chain couples TRBV12-5 to TRBJ2-3; unclear D gene. Germline values: CDR1 LGHNT, CDR2 FRNRAP. There are 16 residues in the CDR3. The V gene lost 6 bases and the J gene lost 4 bases, with 20 bases spanning the gap. The CDR3 sequence is CASGHGDKRPADTQYF. The CDR3 DNA follows: TGTGCTAGTGGCCATGGCGACAAAAGGCCCGCAGATACGCAGTATTTT. Complete variable domain (other parts from reference TRBV12-5 and TRBJ2-3): DARVTQTPRHKVTEMGQEVTMRCQPILGHNTVFWYRQTMMQGLELLAYFRNRAPLDDSGMPKDRFSAEMPDATLATLKIQPSEPRDSAVYFCASGHGDKRPADTQYFGPGTRLTVL.

The chain joins TRBV27 to TRBJ1-1; D possibly corresponds to TRBD1 (5 bases). CDR3 length: 11 residues. CDR1 and CDR2 (germline): MNHEY, SMNVEV (reference sequence). Trimming pared 7 bases from V and 4 bases from J, leaving 7 bases between. The CDR3 is CASNQGTEAFF. CDR3 DNA sequence: TGTGCCAGCAACCAGGGCACTGAAGCTTTCTTT.

The rearrangement joins TRBV27 to TRBJ2-3; D possibly corresponds to TRBD2 (6 bases). Germline V CDR1 and CDR2: MNHEY, SMNVEV (reference sequence). Trimming took 3 bases from V and 0 from J, leaving 13 bases between them. This CDR3 is built from 16 residues. CDR3 coding DNA: TGTGCCAGCAGTTTGGGACTTCTTACAAGCACAGATACGCAGTATTTT. It specifies CASSLGLLTSTDTQYF.

The table lists this clone with a few counts. The gene calls are TRBV6-5 and TRBJ1-3, with 8 bases matching TRBD1. This CDR3 contains 15 residues. The germline CDR1 and CDR2 sequences are MNHEY and SVGAGI. V was pared by 5 bases and J by 3 bases, with 6 bases of the junction left unmatched. The CDR3 sequence: CASSLDRANGNTIYF. The CDR3, as DNA: TGTGCCAGCAGTCTGGACAGGGCAAATGGAAACACCATATATTTT.

This chain uses TRBV4-3 with TRBJ1-6, with D uncertain. CDR1 is LGHNA and CDR2 is YSLEER in the germline V gene. V was cut by 0 bases and J by 7 bases, with 7 bases left in between. This CDR3 region has 14 residues. The CDR3 loop is CASSQDGENSPLHF. The CDR3 DNA is TGCGCCAGCAGCCAAGACGGGGAAAATTCACCCCTCCACTTT.

This rearrangement joins TRBV4-1 to TRBJ2-6, with D unresolved. CDR1 and CDR2 from the germline V gene are MGHRA and YSYEKL. The length of the CDR3 is 15 residues. V was clipped by 4 bases and J by 3 bases, with 10 bases between them. The CDR3 is CASSPTSSGANVLTF. The DNA of the CDR3 is TGCGCCAGCAGCCCCACCTCTAGTGGGGCCAACGTCCTGACTTTC.

This chain connects TRBV6-5 to TRBJ1-1; possible D gene TRBD1, 5 bases. Germline loops: CDR1 MNHEY, CDR2 SVGAGI. The CDR3 loop spans 13 amino acids. V lost 5 bases to trimming and J lost 1 base, with 8 bases between them. In nucleotides, the CDR3 is TGTGCCAGCAGTCTCACAGGGAACACTGAAGCTTTCTTT. Translation: CASSLTGNTEAFF.

This rearrangement joins TRBV18 to TRBJ2-7; 8 bases align to TRBD2. V lost 3 bases to trimming and J lost 1 base; unmatched junction nucleotides: 8. The CDR3 length is 16 residues. CDR1 is KGHSH, CDR2 LQKENI, per germline. This CDR3 reads CASSPLFSGKSYEQYF. CDR3 DNA: TGTGCCAGCTCACCCCTGTTTAGCGGGAAATCCTACGAGCAGTACTTC.

The rearrangement links TRBV5-4 to TRBJ2-1; 9 bases are a match to TRBD2. Unmatched junction bases numbered 2, after V lost 0 bases and J lost 4 bases. Germline assignment: CDR1 SGHNT and CDR2 YYREEE (reference sequence). This CDR3 comprises 15 residues. CDR3 DNA: TGTGCCAGCAGCTTGGGAGCGGGGGGATACAATGAGCAGTTCTTC. Translating gives CASSLGAGGYNEQFF.

The chain joins TRBV4-2 to TRBJ1-2; D remains unclear. Germline CDR1 reads LGHNA; CDR2 reads YNFKEQ. V was clipped by 4 bases and J by 5 bases, with 20 bases between them. The CDR3 is 16 amino acids. CDR3 loop: CASSPRQDAGGYGYTF. In DNA, the CDR3 is TGTGCCAGCAGCCCAAGGCAGGACGCGGGAGGGTATGGCTACACCTTC.

This clone was detected only once. V gene TRBV15 combines with J gene TRBJ2-3; 9 nucleotides line up with TRBD2. Germline V gene sequence: CDR1 LNHNV, CDR2 YYDKDF (reference sequence). The CDR3 loop spans 14 amino acids. V trimming: 5 bases; J trimming: 2 bases; junction bases outside the gene matches: 2. The CDR3 DNA sequence: TGTGCCACCAGCCTAGCGGGATACACAGATACGCAGTATTTT. The encoded protein is CATSLAGYTDTQYF. The complete variable domain, with remaining parts taken from reference TRBV15 and TRBJ2-3, reads DAMVIQNPRYQVTQFGKPVTLSCSQTLNHNVMYWYQQKSSQAPKLLFHYYDKDFNNEADTPDNFQSRRPNTSFCFLDIRSPGLGDTAMYLCATSLAGYTDTQYFGPGTRLTVL.

The chain recombines TRBV9 with TRBJ2-5; 12 nucleotides match TRBD2. V trimming: 0 bases; J trimming: 5 bases; junction bases outside the gene matches: 8. Germline-derived CDR1 and CDR2 are SGDLS and YYNGEE. This CDR3 has 17 residues. The CDR3 coding sequence is TGTGCCAGCAGCGTAGCTCTGACTAGCGGGAGCGGCGAGACCCAGTACTTC. This encodes CASSVALTSGSGETQYF.

CDR3 amino acids: CASSPETGADQPQHF. In nucleotides, the CDR3 is TGTGCCAGCTCACCGGAGACAGGGGCGGATCAGCCCCAGCATTTT. The chain joins TRBV18 to TRBJ1-5, with 8 bases identical to TRBD1. The CDR3 is 15 residues long. With V trimmed by 3 bases and J by 5 bases, 6 bases remained unmatched. Germline lookup yields CDR1 KGHSH and CDR2 LQKENI.

This chain joins TRBV12-2 and TRBJ2-1; TRBD2, the table's D call, was not compared with the DNA. TRBV12-2 is a pseudogene locus. The CDR3 extends over 18 amino acids. The DNA for the CDR3 is TGTGCAAGTCGTCCCCCTCCTCAATTGCGGGAGAGGTCCAATGAGCAGTTCTTC. Encoded protein: CASRPPPQLRERSNEQFF.

The chain uses TRBV19 and TRBJ2-6, with a weak D call TRBD1 (6 bases). With 5 bases removed from V and 2 bases from J, the gap between germline ends came to 13 bases. The CDR3 runs 16 residues. Germline-derived CDR1 and CDR2 are LNHDA and SQIVND (reference sequence). CDR3 bases: TGTGCCAGTAGTCTTACAGGGCCCCCTGGGGCCAACGTCCTGACTTTC. Its protein product is CASSLTGPPGANVLTF.

The chain combines TRBV5-4 with TRBJ2-1; TRBD2 aligns across 13 bases. Germline V lookup: CDR1 SGHNT, CDR2 YYREEE (reference sequence). The trim removed 1 base at V and 10 bases at J, leaving 5 bases unmatched. The CDR3 has 15 amino acids. In DNA form, the CDR3 reads TGTGCCAGCAGCTTGACTAGCGGGGGGGCAAAGGAGCAGTTCTTC. As protein: CASSLTSGGAKEQFF.

The J gene is TRBJ1-3, the V gene TRBV15; D uncertain. The V and J ends lost 0 bases and 1 base respectively, with 4 bases between them. The CDR3 runs 14 residues. The V gene's germline CDR1 is LNHNV and CDR2 YYDKDF (reference sequence). CDR3 nucleotides: TGTGCCACCAGCAGAGATGTATCTGGAAACACCATATATTTT. Its protein product is CATSRDVSGNTIYF.